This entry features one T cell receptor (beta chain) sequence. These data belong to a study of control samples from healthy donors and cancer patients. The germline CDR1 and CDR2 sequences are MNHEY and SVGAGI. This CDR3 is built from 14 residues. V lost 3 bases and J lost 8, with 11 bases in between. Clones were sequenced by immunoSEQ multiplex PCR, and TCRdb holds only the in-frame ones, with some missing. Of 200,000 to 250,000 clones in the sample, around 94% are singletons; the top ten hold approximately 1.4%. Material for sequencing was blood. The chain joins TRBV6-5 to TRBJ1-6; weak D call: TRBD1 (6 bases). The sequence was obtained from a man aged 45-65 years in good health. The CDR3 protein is CASSYTHRDSPLHF. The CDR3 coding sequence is TGTGCCAGCAGTTATACCCACAGGGATTCACCCCTCCACTTT.